The entry below gives a single T cell receptor beta chain sequence along with its context. This sample was included in a study of identical twins. From the 5' RACE reads, TCRdb called clonotypes with MiXCR, one entry per CDR3 protein. The sample yields around 680,000 distinct CDR3 sequences, over 8.5% seen once. Germline assignment: CDR1 LNHDA and CDR2 SQIVND (reference sequence). Trimming took off 6 bases at V and 0 bases at J, with 18 bases between the two ends. The CDR3 has 17 amino acids. These sequences were also reported in another study, on yellow fever vaccine responses in identical twins.

The sample was PBMCs. The receptor comes from a woman under 30 in good health. The chain recombines TRBV19 with TRBJ2-4; D might be TRBD2 (6 bases). CDR3 amino acids: CASSQLGSGLAKNIQYF. The CDR3 region has the DNA TGTGCCAGTAGCCAACTCGGGAGCGGCCTAGCCAAAAACATTCAGTACTTC. The full variable domain, in which reference TRBV19 and TRBJ2-4 provide the parts outside the CDR3, is DGGITQSPKYLFRKEGQNVTLSCEQNLNHDAMYWYRQDPGQGLRLIYYSQIVNDFQKGDIAEGYSVSREKKESFPLTVTSAQKNPTAFYLCASSQLGSGLAKNIQYFGAGTRLSVL.